This T cell receptor beta chain was documented in a study of cytomegalovirus exposure and HLA in healthy donors. Trimming took 1 base from V and 9 from J; bases not matched to a gene: 7. The CDR3 length is 14 residues. Germline V gene lookup returns CDR1 SGHTA and CDR2 FQGNSA. Regarding this clone: Its antigen is unknown.

13 Jbeta primers and 60 Vbeta primers were used for the PCR. Some clones are missing from TCRdb's copy, which holds only in-frame ones; the method was immunoSEQ multiplex PCR. The sample shows more than 95,000 clones, roughly 82% of them seen only once. Whole-study results and caveats: Rarity marked most TCR sequences, yet some public TCRs occurred in many donors.

The sequenced sample was PBMCs. J is TRBJ1-2 and V is TRBV7-2; 8 bases fit TRBD1. This receptor was obtained from a woman aged 55-75 years in good health and CMV-seropositive. CDR3 amino acids: CASSLGTGLDSYTF. CDR3 nucleotide sequence: TGTGCCAGCAGCTTAGGGACAGGGTTAGATAGCTACACCTTC.